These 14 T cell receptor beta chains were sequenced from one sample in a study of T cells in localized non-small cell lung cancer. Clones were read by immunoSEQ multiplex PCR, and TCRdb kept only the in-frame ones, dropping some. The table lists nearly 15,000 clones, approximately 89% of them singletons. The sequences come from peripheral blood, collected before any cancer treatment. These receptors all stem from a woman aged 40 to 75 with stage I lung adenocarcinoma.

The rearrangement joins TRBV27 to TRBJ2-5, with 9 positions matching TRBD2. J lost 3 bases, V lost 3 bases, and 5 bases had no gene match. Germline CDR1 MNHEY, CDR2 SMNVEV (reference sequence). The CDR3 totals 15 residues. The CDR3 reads CASSFSGGTEETQYF. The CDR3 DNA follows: TGTGCCAGCAGTTTCAGCGGGGGGACCGAAGAGACCCAGTACTTC.

The chain's CDR3 is CASSPFRQEQFF. The DNA for the CDR3 is TGTGCCAGCAGCCCTTTCAGACAGGAGCAGTTCTTC. V gene TRBV14 combines with J gene TRBJ2-1; a possible D gene is TRBD1 (5 bases). The CDR3 runs 12 residues. Germline CDR1 and CDR2: SGHDN and FVKESK. The V gene lost 4 bases and the J gene lost 10 bases, with 11 bases spanning the gap. The variable domain in full, with the rest retrieved from reference TRBV14 and TRBJ2-1, is EAGVTQFPSHSVIEKGQTVTLRCDPISGHDNLYWYRRVMGKEIKFLLHFVKESKQDESGMPNNRFLAERTGGTYSTLKVQPAELEDSGVYFCASSPFRQEQFFGPGTRLTVL.

In DNA, the CDR3 is TGTGCCAGCAGCCAAGGACTAGCGGGGGGACCGGGAGATACGCAGTATTTT. Protein: CASSQGLAGGPGDTQYF. The chain has TRBV4-2 and TRBJ2-3, with TRBD2 matching 13 bases. Unmatched junction bases numbered 6, after V lost 1 base and J lost 5 bases. This CDR3 has 17 amino acids. CDR1 and CDR2 from the germline V gene are LGHNA and YNFKEQ.

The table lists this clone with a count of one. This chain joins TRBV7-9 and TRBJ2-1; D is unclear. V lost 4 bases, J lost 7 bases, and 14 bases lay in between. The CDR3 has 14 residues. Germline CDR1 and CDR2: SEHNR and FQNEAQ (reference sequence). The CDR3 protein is CASSSARWENEQFF. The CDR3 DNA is TGTGCCAGCAGCTCCGCTCGGTGGGAAAATGAGCAGTTCTTC.

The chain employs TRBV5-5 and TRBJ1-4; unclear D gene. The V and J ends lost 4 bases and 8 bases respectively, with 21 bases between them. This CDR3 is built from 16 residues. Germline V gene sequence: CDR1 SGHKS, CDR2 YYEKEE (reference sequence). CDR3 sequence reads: CASSKPGVWGEEKLFF. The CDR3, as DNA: TGTGCCAGCAGCAAACCAGGAGTCTGGGGTGAGGAAAAACTGTTTTTT.

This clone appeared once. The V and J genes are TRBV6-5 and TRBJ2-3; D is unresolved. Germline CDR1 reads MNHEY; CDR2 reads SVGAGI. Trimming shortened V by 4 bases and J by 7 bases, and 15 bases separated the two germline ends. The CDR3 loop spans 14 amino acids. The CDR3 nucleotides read TGTGCCAGCAGTTCCCCCTCGACTGCGTATACGCAGTATTTT. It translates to CASSSPSTAYTQYF.

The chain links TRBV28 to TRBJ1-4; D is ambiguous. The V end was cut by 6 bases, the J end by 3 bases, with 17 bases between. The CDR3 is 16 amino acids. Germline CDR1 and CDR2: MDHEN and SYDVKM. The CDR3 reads CASRLLGMRANEKLFF. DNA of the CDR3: TGTGCCAGCAGACTCTTGGGGATGAGAGCTAATGAAAAACTGTTTTTT.

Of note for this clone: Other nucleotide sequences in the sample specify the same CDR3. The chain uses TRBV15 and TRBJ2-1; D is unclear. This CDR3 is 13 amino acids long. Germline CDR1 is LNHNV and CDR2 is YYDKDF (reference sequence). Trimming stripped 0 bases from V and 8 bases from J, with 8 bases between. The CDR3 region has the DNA TGTGCCACCAGCAGAGATCCGGGCGATGAGCAGTTCTTC. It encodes CATSRDPGDEQFF.

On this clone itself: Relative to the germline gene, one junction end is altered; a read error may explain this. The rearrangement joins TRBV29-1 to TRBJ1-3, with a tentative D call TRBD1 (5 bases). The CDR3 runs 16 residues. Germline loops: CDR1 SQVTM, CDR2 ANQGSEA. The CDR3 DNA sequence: TGTATTCGACAGCCATCCCGCTTATCCGCCGAAAACACCATATATTTT. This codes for CIRQPSRLSAENTIYF.

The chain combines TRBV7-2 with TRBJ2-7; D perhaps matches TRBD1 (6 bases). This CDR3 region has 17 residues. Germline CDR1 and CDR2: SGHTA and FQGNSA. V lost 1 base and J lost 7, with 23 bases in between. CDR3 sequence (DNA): TGTGCCAGCAGCTTAGGGATCTTGATCGGGGCCCAGGGGGAGCAGTACTTC. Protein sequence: CASSLGILIGAQGEQYF. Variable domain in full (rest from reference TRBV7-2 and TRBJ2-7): GAGVSQSPSNKVTEKGKDVELRCDPISGHTALYWYRQSLGQGLEFLIYFQGNSAPDKSGLPSDRFSAERTGGSVSTLTIQRTQQEDSAVYLCASSLGILIGAQGEQYFGPGTRLTVT.

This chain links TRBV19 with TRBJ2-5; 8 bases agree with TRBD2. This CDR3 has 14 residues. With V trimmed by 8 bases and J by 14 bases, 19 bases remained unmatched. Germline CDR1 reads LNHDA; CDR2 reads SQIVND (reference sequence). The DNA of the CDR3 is TGTGCCAGTCACCGCGCCGGGACTAGTCTAGGAGTCTACTTC. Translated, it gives CASHRAGTSLGVYF.

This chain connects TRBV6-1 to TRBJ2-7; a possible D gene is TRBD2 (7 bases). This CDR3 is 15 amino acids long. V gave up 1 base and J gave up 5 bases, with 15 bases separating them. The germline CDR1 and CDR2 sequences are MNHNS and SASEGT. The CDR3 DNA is TGTGCCAGCAGTGAAGATGTGGGGGGGCCGGACGAGCAGTACTTC. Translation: CASSEDVGGPDEQYF.

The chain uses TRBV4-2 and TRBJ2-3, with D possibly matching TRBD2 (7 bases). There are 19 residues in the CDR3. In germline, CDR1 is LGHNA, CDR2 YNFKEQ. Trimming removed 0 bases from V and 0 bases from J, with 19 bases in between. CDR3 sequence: CASSQDGRGAAKSTDTQYF. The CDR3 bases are TGTGCCAGCAGCCAAGACGGACGGGGGGCTGCCAAGAGCACAGATACGCAGTATTTT.

Written as DNA, the CDR3 is TGTGCCAGCAGCCCCCCCTTGGGGTTAGGCGGAGATAATTCACCCCTCCACTTT. The encoded protein is CASSPPLGLGGDNSPLHF. The chain carries TRBV28 and TRBJ1-6; D is undetermined. The germline CDR1 and CDR2 sequences are MDHEN and SYDVKM. The CDR3 is made up of 18 amino acids. V was cut by 6 bases and J by 5 bases, with 23 bases left in between.